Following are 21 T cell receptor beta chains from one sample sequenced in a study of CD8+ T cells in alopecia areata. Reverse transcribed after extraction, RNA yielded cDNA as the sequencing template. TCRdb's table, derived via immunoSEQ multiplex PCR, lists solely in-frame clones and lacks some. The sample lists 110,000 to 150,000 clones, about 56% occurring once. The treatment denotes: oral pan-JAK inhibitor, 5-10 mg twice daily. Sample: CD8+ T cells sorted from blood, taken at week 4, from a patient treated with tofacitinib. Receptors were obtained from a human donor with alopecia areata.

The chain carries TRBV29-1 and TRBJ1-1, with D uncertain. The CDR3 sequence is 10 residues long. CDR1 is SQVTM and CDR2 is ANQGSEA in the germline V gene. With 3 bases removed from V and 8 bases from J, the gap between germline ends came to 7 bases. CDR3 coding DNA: TGCAGCGTTGAGACTTCCGAAGCTTTCTTT. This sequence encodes CSVETSEAFF.

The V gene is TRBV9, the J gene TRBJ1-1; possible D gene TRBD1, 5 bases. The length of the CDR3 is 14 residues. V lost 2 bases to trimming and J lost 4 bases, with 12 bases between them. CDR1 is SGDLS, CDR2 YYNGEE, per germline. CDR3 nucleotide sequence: TGTGCCAGCAGCGTTGAGGAAGGGACCACTGAAGCTTTCTTT. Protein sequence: CASSVEEGTTEAFF.

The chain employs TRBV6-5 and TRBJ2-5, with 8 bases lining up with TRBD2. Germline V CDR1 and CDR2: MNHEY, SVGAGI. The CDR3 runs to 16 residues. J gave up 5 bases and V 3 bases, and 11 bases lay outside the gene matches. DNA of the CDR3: TGTGCCAGCAGTTATGCTCGGACGGGGGGGCGGGAGACCCAGTACTTC. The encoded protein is CASSYARTGGRETQYF.

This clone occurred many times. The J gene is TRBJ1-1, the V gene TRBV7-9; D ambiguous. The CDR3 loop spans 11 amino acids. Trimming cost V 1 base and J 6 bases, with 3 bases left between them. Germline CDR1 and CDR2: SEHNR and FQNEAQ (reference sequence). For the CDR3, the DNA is TGTGCCAGCAGCTTAGTCCCTGAAGCTTTCTTT. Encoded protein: CASSLVPEAFF.

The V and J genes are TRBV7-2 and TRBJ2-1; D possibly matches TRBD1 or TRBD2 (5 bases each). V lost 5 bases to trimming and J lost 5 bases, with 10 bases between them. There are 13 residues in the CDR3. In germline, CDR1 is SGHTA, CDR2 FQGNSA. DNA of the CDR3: TGTGCCAGCAGCGGGGGAGCTAACAATGAGCAGTTCTTC. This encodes CASSGGANNEQFF.

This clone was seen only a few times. CDR3 loop: CASSPTSGETYEQYF. The CDR3, as DNA: TGTGCCAGCTCCCCCACTAGCGGGGAGACCTACGAGCAGTACTTC. J is TRBJ2-7 and V is TRBV18; TRBD2 agrees at 10 bases. V trimming: 6 bases; J trimming: 2 bases; junction bases outside the gene matches: 7. The CDR3 extends over 15 amino acids. The V gene's germline CDR1 is KGHSH and CDR2 LQKENI.

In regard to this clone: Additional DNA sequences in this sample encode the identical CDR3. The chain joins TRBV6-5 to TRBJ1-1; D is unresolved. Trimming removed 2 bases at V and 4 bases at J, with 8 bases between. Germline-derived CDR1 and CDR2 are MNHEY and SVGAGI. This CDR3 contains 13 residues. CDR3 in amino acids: CASSYGVSTEAFF. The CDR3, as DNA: TGTGCCAGCAGTTACGGGGTAAGCACTGAAGCTTTCTTT.

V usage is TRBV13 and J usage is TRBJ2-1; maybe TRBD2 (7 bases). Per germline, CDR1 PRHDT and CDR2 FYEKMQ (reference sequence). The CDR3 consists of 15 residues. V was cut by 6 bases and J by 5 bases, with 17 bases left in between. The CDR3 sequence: CASSSLGGAHNEQFF. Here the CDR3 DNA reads TGTGCCAGCAGTTCCCTAGGGGGGGCTCACAATGAGCAGTTCTTC.

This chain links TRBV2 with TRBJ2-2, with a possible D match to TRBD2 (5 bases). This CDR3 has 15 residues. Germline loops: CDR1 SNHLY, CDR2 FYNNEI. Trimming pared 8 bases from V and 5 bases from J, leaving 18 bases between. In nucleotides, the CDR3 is TGTGCCAGCTTCTTCACGGGGTCGGATACCGGGGAGCTGTTTTTT. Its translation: CASFFTGSDTGELFF.

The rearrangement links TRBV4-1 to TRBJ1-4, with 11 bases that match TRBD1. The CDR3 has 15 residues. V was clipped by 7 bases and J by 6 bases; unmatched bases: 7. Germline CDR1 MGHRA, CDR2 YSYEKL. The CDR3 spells CASKRVGQGDEKLFF. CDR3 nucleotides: TGCGCCAGCAAACGCGTGGGACAGGGGGATGAAAAACTGTTTTTT.

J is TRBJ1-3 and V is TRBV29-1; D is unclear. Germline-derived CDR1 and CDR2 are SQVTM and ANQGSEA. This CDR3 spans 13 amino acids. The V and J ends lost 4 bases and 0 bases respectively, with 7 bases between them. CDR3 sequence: CSVVVDSGNTIYF. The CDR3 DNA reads TGCAGCGTTGTGGTAGACTCTGGAAACACCATATATTTT. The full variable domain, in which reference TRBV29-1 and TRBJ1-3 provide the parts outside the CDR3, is SAVISQKPSRDICQRGTSLTIQCQVDSQVTMMFWYRQQPGQSLTLIATANQGSEATYESGFVIDKFPISRPNLTFSTLTVSNMSPEDSSIYLCSVVVDSGNTIYFGEGSWLTVV.

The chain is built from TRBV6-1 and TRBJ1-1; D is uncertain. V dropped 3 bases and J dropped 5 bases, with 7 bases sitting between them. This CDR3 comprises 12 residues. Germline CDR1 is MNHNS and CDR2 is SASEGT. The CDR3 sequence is CASSDPPTEAFF. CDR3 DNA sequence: TGTGCCAGCAGTGATCCCCCTACTGAAGCTTTCTTT.

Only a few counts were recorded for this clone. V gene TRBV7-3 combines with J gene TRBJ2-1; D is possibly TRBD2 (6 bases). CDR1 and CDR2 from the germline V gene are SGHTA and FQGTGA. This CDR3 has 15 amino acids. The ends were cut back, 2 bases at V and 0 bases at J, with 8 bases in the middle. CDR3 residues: CASSLVGGSYNEQFF. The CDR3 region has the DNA TGTGCCAGCAGCTTAGTGGGGGGCTCCTACAATGAGCAGTTCTTC.

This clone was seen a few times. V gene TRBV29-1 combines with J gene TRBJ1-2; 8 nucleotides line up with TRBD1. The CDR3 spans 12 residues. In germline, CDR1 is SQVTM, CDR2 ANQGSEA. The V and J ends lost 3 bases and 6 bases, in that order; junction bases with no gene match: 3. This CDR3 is CSVDPGGHGYTF. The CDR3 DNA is TGCAGCGTTGACCCAGGGGGCCATGGCTACACCTTC.

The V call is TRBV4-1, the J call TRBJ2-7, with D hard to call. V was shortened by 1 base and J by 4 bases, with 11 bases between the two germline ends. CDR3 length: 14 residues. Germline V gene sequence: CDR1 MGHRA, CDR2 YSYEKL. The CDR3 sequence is CASSQVRSEYEQYF. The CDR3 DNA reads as TGCGCCAGCAGCCAAGTCCGAAGCGAATACGAGCAGTACTTC.

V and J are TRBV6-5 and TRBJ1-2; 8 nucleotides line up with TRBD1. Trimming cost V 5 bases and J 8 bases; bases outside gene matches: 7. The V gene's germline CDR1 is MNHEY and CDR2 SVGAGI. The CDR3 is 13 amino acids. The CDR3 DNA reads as TGTGCCAGCAGTGAAGGACAGGGAATGGGCTACACCTTC. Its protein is CASSEGQGMGYTF.

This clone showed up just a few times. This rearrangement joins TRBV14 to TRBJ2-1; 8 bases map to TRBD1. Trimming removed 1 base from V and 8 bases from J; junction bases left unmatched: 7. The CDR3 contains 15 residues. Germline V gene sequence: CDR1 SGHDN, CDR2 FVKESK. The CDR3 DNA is TGTGCCAGCAGCCAAGGCCAGGGGGCGCGATATGAGCAGTTCTTC. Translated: CASSQGQGARYEQFF. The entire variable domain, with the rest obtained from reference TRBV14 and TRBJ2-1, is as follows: EAGVTQFPSHSVIEKGQTVTLRCDPISGHDNLYWYRRVMGKEIKFLLHFVKESKQDESGMPNNRFLAERTGGTYSTLKVQPAELEDSGVYFCASSQGQGARYEQFFGPGTRLTVL.

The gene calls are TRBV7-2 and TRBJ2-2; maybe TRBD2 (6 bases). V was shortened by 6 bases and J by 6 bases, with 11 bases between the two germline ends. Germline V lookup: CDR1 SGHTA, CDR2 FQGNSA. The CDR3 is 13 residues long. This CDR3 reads CASSSAGPGELFF. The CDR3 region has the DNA TGTGCCAGCAGTTCGGCGGGGCCCGGGGAGCTGTTTTTT.

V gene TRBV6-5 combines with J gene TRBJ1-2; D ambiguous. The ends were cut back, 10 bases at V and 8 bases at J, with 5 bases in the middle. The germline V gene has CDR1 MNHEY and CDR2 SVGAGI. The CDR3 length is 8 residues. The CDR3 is CATPGYTF. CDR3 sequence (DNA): TGTGCCACCCCCGGCTACACCTTC.

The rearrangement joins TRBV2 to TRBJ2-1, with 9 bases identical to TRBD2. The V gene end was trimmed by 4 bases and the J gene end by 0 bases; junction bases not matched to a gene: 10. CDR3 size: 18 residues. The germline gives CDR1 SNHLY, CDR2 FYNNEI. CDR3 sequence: CASSGEASGALSYNEQFF. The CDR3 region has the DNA TGTGCCAGCAGTGGGGAGGCTAGCGGGGCCCTCTCCTACAATGAGCAGTTCTTC.

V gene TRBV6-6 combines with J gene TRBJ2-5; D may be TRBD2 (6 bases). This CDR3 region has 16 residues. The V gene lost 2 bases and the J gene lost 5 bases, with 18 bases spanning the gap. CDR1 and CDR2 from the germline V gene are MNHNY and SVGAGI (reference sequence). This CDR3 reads CASSYAPGLKRETQYF. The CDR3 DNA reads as TGTGCCAGCAGTTACGCTCCGGGACTCAAGAGGGAGACCCAGTACTTC.